This T cell receptor (beta chain) was observed in a study of T cells in Graves' hyperthyroidism and ophthalmopathy. Per the germline V gene, CDR1 is SNHLY and CDR2 is FYNNEI. The CDR3 is made up of 15 amino acids. Trimming took off 4 bases at V and 6 bases at J, with 16 bases between the two ends. This clonotype was counted ten times or more. RNA transcripts provided the source from which TCR beta CDR3 regions were amplified. First-round RT-PCR targeting the TCR CDR3 was performed with the HTBI primer set. TCRdb processed the multiplex PCR reads anew with MiXCR; each CDR3 protein has one entry. The data contain hundreds of thousands of distinct CDR3 sequences, under 15% of them singletons. Participants, patients aged 18 to 65, had newly diagnosed hyperthyroidism with a duration under 2 months. Cells are PBMCs isolated from 9 to 10 ml of fresh blood.

The J gene is TRBJ2-4, the V gene TRBV2, with a possible D match to TRBD2 (6 bases). This TCR derives from a woman between 18 and 29 years old with Graves' hyperthyroidism. What was sequenced was blood. DNA of the CDR3: TGTGCCAGCAGTGTAGGGGCCGCCGGGGGAAACATTCAGTACTTC. This sequence encodes CASSVGAAGGNIQYF.